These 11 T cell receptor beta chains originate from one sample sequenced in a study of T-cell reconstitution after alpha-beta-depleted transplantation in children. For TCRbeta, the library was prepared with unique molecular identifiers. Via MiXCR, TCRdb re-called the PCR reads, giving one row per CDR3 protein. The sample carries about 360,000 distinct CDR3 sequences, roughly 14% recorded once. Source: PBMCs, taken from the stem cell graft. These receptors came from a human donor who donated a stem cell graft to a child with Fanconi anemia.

CDR3 sequence reads: CASSEAKNVQETQYF. DNA for the CDR3: TGTGCCAGCAGTGAAGCCAAAAACGTCCAAGAGACCCAGTACTTC. The V gene is TRBV6-1, the J gene TRBJ2-5; no definite D call. There are 15 residues in the CDR3. Trimming removed 0 bases from V and 1 base from J, with 9 bases in between. Germline V lookup: CDR1 MNHNS, CDR2 SASEGT.

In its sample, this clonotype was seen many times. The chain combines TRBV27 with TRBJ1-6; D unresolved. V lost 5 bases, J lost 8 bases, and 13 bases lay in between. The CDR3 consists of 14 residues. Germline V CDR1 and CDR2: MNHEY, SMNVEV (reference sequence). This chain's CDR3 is CASSPAVTDSPLHF. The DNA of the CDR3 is TGTGCCAGCAGTCCCGCGGTTACCGATTCACCCCTCCACTTT.

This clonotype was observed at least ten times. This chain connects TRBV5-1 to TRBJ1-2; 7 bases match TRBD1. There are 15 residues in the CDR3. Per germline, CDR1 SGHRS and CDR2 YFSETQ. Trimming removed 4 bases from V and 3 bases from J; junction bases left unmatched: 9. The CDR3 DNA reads TGCGCCAGCAGCGTACAGGGGTCTCAGGACTATGGCTACACCTTC. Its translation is CASSVQGSQDYGYTF. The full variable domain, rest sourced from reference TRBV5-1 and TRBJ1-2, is KAGVTQTPRYLIKTRGQQVTLSCSPISGHRSVSWYQQTPGQGLQFLFEYFSETQRNKGNFPGRFSGRQFSNSRSEMNVSTLELGDSALYLCASSVQGSQDYGYTFGSGTRLTVV.

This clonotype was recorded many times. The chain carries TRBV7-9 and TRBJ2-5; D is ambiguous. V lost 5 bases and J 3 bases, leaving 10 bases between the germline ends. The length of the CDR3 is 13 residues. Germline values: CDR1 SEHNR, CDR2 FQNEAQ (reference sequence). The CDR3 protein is CASSPRTEETQYF. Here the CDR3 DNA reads TGTGCCAGCAGCCCCCGGACCGAAGAGACCCAGTACTTC.

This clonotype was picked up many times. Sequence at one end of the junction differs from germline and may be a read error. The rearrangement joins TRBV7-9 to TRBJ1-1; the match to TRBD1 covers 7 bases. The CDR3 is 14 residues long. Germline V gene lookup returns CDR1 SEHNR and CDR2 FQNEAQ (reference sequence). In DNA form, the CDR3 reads TGTGCCAGCAGTTTAGCGACAGGGAGCACTGAAGCTTTCTTT. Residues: CASSLATGSTEAFF.

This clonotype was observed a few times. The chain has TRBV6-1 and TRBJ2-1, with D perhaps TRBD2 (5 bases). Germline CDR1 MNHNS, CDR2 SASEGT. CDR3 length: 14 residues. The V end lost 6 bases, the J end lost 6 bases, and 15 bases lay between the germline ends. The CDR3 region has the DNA TGTGCCAGCAGCCCCCGGGGTAGGAGCAATGAGCAGTTCTTC. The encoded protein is CASSPRGRSNEQFF.

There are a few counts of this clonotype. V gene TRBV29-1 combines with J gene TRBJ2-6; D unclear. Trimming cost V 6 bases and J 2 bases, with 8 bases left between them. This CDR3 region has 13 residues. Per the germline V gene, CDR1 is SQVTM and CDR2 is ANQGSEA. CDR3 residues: CSVDRTGANVLTF. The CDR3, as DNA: TGCAGCGTCGATCGGACTGGGGCCAACGTCCTGACTTTC.

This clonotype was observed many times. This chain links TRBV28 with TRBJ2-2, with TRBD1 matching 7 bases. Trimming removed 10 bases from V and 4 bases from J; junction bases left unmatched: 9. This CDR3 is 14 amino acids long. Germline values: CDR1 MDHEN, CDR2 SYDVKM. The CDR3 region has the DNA TGTGCCACCTTTCAGACAGGGTCCACCGGGGAGCTGTTTTTT. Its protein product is CATFQTGSTGELFF. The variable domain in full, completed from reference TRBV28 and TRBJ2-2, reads DVKVTQSSRYLVKRTGEKVFLECVQDMDHENMFWYRQDPGLGLRLIYFSYDVKMKEKGDIPEGYSVSREKKERFSLILESASTNQTSMYLCATFQTGSTGELFFGEGSRLTVL.

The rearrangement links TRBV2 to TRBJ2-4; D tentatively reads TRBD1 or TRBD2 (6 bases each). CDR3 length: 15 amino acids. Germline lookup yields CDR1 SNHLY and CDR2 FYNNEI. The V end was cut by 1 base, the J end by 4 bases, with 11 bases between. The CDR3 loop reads CASSEETGTKNIQYF. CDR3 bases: TGTGCCAGCAGTGAAGAAACAGGGACTAAAAACATTCAGTACTTC.

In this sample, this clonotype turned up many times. The CDR3 spells CASSLVQGYGYTF. Written as DNA, the CDR3 is TGTGCCAGCAGCTTAGTACAGGGGTATGGCTACACCTTC. The chain recombines TRBV7-8 with TRBJ1-2; the match to TRBD1 covers 7 bases. The CDR3 has 13 residues. The J segment lost 5 bases and the V segment lost 1 base, leaving 1 base of the junction unmatched. The V gene's germline CDR1 is SGHVS and CDR2 FQNEAQ.

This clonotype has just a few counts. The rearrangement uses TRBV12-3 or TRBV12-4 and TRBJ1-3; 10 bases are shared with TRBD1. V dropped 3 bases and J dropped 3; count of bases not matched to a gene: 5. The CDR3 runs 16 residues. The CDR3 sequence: CASSFDRGLFGNTIYF. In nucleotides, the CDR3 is TGTGCCAGCAGTTTTGACAGGGGGCTTTTTGGAAACACCATATATTTT.